These 8 T cell receptor beta chains came from one sample sequenced in a study of cytomegalovirus exposure and HLA in healthy donors (TCRdb year 2017). Library method: the immunoSEQ multiplex PCR assay. For the multiplex PCR, a mixture combining 60 forward primers for TCR Vbeta segments and 13 reverse primers for TCR Jbeta segments was used. As stored in TCRdb, this immuneACCESS dataset retains in-frame rearrangements with V and J assigned. A fraction of the clones does not appear; measured against another copy, unresolved V genes explain less than half of the discrepancy, and the remainder lacks a known reason. This sample lists about 130,000 clones; about 80% were detected once. The ten largest clones capture 1% of the sample. Sequences were obtained from PBMCs. Receptors originate from a human donor in good health.

The V call is TRBV10-3, the J call TRBJ1-2; D possibly corresponds to TRBD1 (5 bases). Trimming left V 4 bases short and J 8 bases short, with 11 bases between. The CDR3 runs to 12 residues. The germline CDR1 and CDR2 sequences are ENHRY and SYGVKD. CDR3 sequence: CAISGGRVGYTF. The CDR3 DNA is TGTGCCATCAGTGGAGGCAGGGTAGGCTACACCTTC.

This clone was found a few times. The chain employs TRBV4-1 and TRBJ1-4; D remains unclear. The CDR3 runs 17 residues. Trimming left V 1 base short and J 3 bases short, with 15 bases between. Germline V lookup: CDR1 MGHRA, CDR2 YSYEKL. The CDR3 region is CASSQVVNIGANEKLFF. The CDR3, as DNA: TGCGCCAGCAGCCAAGTTGTCAATATCGGGGCTAATGAAAAACTGTTTTTT.

The rearrangement joins TRBV29-1 to TRBJ1-1; D remains unclear. The CDR3 totals 15 residues. CDR1 SQVTM and CDR2 ANQGSEA come from the germline V gene. Trimming removed 4 bases at V and 5 bases at J, with 20 bases between. CDR3 residues: CSVVWLAGSGTEAFF. In nucleotides, the CDR3 is TGCAGCGTTGTGTGGCTAGCTGGTTCGGGGACTGAAGCTTTCTTT.

In DNA form, the CDR3 reads TGTGCCAGCAGGAGCGGGGGGGCCGCAGATACGCAGTATTTT. This translates into CASRSGGAADTQYF. The V and J genes are TRBV6-6 and TRBJ2-3, with 10 bases aligning to TRBD2. The CDR3 is made up of 14 amino acids. V trimming: 6 bases; J trimming: 4 bases; junction bases outside the gene matches: 4. CDR1 and CDR2 from the germline V gene are MNHNY and SVGAGI (reference sequence).

J is TRBJ2-7 and V is TRBV5-1, with 8 bases lining up with TRBD2. Germline trimming cut 4 bases from V and 0 bases from J; bases unmatched to any gene: 3. The CDR3 covers 14 residues. Germline CDR1 SGHRS, CDR2 YFSETQ. CDR3 amino acids: CASSTTSGSYEQYF. Here the CDR3 DNA reads TGCGCCAGCAGCACCACTAGCGGCTCCTACGAGCAGTACTTC. Supplemented by reference TRBV5-1 and TRBJ2-7, the full variable domain reads KAGVTQTPRYLIKTRGQQVTLSCSPISGHRSVSWYQQTPGQGLQFLFEYFSETQRNKGNFPGRFSGRQFSNSRSEMNVSTLELGDSALYLCASSTTSGSYEQYFGPGTRLTVT.

This clone was seen only once. This sequence joins TRBV9 and TRBJ2-3; D might be TRBD2 (5 bases). Per germline, CDR1 SGDLS and CDR2 YYNGEE. V was cut by 3 bases and J by 1 base, with 9 bases left in between. The CDR3 is made up of 14 amino acids. The CDR3, as DNA: TGTGCCAGCAGCGCCGCCGGGGGCACAGATACGCAGTATTTT. It is translated as CASSAAGGTDTQYF.

This clone was recorded a few times. This chain uses TRBV5-6 with TRBJ1-5; D remains unclear. V dropped 0 bases and J dropped 4 bases, with 14 bases sitting between them. The CDR3 loop spans 16 amino acids. The germline V gene encodes CDR1 SGHDT and CDR2 YYEEEE. The CDR3 DNA sequence: TGTGCCAGCAGCTTGGCCAGTTGGGCAGTTAATCAGCCCCAGCATTTT. Translating it yields CASSLASWAVNQPQHF.

The chain combines TRBV15 with TRBJ2-2, with 8 bases identical to TRBD2. The trim removed 0 bases at V and 5 bases at J, leaving 2 bases unmatched. This CDR3 comprises 15 residues. Germline CDR1 is LNHNV and CDR2 is YYDKDF (reference sequence). The CDR3 loop is CATSRDRGGTGELFF. The CDR3 DNA reads as TGTGCCACCAGCAGAGATCGGGGGGGTACCGGGGAGCTGTTTTTT.